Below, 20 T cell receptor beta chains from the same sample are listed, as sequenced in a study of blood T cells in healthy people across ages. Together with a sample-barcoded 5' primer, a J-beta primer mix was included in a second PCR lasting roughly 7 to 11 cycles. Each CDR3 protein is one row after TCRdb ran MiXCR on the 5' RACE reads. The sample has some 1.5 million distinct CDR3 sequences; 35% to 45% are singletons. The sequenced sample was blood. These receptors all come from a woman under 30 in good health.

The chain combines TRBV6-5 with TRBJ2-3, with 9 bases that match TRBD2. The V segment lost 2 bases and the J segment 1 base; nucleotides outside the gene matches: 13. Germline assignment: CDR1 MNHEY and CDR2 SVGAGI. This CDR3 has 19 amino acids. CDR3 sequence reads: CASSYAYGVAGVGTDTQYF. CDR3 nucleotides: TGTGCCAGCAGTTACGCTTACGGGGTAGCGGGGGTCGGCACAGATACGCAGTATTTT.

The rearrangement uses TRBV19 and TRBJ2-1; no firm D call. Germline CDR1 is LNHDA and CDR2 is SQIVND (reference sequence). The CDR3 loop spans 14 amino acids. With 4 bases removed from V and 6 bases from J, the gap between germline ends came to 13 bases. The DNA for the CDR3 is TGTGCCAGTAGTACCCTGATGTCGCTCAATGAGCAGTTCTTC. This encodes CASSTLMSLNEQFF.

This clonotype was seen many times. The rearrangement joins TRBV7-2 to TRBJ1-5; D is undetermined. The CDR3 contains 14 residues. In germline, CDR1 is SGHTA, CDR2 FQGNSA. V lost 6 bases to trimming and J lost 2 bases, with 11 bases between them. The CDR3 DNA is TGTGCCAGCAGTTTTCGGGCTGGCAATCAGCCCCAGCATTTT. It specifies CASSFRAGNQPQHF.

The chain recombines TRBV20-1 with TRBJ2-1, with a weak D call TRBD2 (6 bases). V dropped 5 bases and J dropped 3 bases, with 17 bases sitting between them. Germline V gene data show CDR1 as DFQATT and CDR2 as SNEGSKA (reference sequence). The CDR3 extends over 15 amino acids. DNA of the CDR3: TGCAGTGCTCGTAGGCTGGGACTGATCTACAATGAGCAGTTCTTC. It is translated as CSARRLGLIYNEQFF.

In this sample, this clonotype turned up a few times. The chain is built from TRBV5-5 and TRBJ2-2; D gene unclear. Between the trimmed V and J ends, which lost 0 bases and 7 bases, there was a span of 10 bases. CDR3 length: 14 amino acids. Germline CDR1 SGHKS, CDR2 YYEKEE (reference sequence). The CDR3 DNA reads TGTGCCAGCAGCTTGGAGGGCCACGGCGGGGAGCTGTTTTTT. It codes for CASSLEGHGGELFF.

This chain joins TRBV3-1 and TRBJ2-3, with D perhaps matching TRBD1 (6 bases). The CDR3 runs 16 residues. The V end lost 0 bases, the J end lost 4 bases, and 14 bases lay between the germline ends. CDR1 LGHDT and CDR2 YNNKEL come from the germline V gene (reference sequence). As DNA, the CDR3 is TGTGCCAGCAGCCAAGATGAATGGCAGGGGTCAGATACGCAGTATTTT. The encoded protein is CASSQDEWQGSDTQYF.

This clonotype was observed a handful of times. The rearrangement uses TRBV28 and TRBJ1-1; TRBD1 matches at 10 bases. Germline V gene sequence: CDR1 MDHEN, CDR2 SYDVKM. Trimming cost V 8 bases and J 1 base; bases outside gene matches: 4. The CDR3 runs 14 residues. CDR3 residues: CASRRQGANTEAFF. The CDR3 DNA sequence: TGTGCCAGCCGGCGACAGGGGGCGAACACTGAAGCTTTCTTT.

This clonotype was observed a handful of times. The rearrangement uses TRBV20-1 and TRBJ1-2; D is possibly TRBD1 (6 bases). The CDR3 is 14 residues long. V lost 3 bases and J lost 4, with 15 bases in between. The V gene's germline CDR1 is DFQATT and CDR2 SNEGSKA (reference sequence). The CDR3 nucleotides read TGCAGTGCTAGTTCGCCAGGGGCGACCTATGGCTACACCTTC. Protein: CSASSPGATYGYTF.

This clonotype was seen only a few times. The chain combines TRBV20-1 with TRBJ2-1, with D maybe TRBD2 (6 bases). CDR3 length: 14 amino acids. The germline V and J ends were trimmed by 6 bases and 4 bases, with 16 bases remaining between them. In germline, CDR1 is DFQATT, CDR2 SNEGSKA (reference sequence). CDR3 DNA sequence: TGCAGTGCCCAAGGGGCGGGGTCTTACAATGAGCAGTTCTTC. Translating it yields CSAQGAGSYNEQFF.

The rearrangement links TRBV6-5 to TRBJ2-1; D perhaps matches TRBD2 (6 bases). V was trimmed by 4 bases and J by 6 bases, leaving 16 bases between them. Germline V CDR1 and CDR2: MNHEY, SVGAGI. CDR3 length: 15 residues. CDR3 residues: CASSSSPGLLNEQFF. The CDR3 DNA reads TGTGCCAGCAGTTCCAGCCCGGGACTCCTCAATGAGCAGTTCTTC.

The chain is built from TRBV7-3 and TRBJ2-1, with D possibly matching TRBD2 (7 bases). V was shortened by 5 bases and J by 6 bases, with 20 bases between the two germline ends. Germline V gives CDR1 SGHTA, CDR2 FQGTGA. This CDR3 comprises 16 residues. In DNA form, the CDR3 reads TGTGCCAGCAGCCCCCAAGGGGCGGGGGCCTTCAATGAGCAGTTCTTC. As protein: CASSPQGAGAFNEQFF.

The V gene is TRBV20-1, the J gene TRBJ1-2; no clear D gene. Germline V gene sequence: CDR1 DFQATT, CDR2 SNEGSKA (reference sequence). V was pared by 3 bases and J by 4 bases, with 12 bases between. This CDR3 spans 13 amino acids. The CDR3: CSASRAASYGYTF. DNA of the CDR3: TGCAGTGCTAGTCGGGCAGCATCCTATGGCTACACCTTC.

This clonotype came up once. The CDR3 nucleotides are TGTGCCAGCACCTTCAGCGAAACAGCATACAATGAGCAGTTCTTC. As protein: CASTFSETAYNEQFF. The chain carries TRBV5-6 and TRBJ2-1; unclear D gene. Germline V CDR1 and CDR2: SGHDT, YYEEEE. The CDR3 runs to 15 residues. V lost 6 bases and J 4 bases, leaving 17 bases between the germline ends.

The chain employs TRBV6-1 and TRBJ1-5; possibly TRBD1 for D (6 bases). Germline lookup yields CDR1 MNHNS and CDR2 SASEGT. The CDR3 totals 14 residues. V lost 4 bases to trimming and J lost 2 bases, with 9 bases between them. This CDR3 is CASSGNRGNQPQHF. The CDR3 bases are TGTGCCAGCAGTGGAAACAGGGGCAATCAGCCCCAGCATTTT.

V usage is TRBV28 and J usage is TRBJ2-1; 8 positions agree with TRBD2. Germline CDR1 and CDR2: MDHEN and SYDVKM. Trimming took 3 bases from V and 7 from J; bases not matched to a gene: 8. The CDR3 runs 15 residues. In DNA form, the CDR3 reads TGTGCCAGCAGTTTCTGGGCGGGAGGAAATAATGAGCAGTTCTTC. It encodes CASSFWAGGNNEQFF.

The CDR3 coding sequence is TGTGCCAGCAAGCGGACAGCAAGAGGACTGCCAGATACGCAGTATTTT. Amino acid sequence: CASKRTARGLPDTQYF. The genes are TRBV28 and TRBJ2-3; a possible D gene is TRBD1 (6 bases). V gave up 7 bases and J gave up 4 bases, with 21 bases separating them. The germline CDR1 and CDR2 sequences are MDHEN and SYDVKM. The CDR3 covers 16 residues.

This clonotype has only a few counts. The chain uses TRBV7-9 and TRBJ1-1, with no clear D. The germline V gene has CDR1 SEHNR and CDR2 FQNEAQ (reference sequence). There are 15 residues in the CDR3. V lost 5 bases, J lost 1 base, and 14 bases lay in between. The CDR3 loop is CASSPRTASNTEAFF. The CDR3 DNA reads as TGTGCCAGCAGCCCCAGGACGGCCTCGAACACTGAAGCTTTCTTT.

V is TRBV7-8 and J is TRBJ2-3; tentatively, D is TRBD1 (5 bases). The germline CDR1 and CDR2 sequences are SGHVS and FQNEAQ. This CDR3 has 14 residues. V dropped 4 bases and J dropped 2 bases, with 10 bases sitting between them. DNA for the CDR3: TGTGCCAGCAGCTCGACAGAATTCACAGATACGCAGTATTTT. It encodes CASSSTEFTDTQYF.

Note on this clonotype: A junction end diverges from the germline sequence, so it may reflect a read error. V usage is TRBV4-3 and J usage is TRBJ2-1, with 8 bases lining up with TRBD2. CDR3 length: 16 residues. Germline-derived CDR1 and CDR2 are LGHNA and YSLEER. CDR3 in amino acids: CASSQDGGGTYSEQFF. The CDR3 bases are TGCGCCAGCAGCCAGGACGGGGGGGGGACGTACAGTGAGCAGTTCTTC.

CDR3: CSVEGGQGTQYF. DNA of the CDR3: TGCAGCGTTGAGGGAGGACAGGGTACGCAGTATTTT. V usage is TRBV29-1 and J usage is TRBJ2-3, with 8 positions matching TRBD1. Germline values: CDR1 SQVTM, CDR2 ANQGSEA. J lost 8 bases, V lost 3 bases, and 4 bases had no gene match. CDR3 size: 12 residues.